There are a few counts of the clone carrying this T cell receptor beta chain. The antigen is not known. The sample belongs to a study of response to subunit inactivated influenza vaccine. Points from the study as a whole: Few additional T cells are recruited per seasonal influenza vaccination, authors suggested.

V gave up 0 bases and J gave up 7 bases; unmatched junction bases: 5. The length of the CDR3 is 15 residues. CDR1 is MGHRA and CDR2 is YSYEKL in the germline V gene. From the RT-PCR reads, TCRdb called clonotypes with MiXCR, one entry per CDR3 protein. The sample records some 520,000 distinct CDR3 sequences, about 17% being singletons. The chain couples TRBV4-1 to TRBJ1-5; 8 bases map to TRBD1. The receptor was derived from a man aged 45-69 years who received an inactivated influenza vaccine. Sample: CD4+ T cells sorted from PBMCs, taken about 23 months after vaccination. CDR3 in amino acids: CASSQDGQGSQPQHF. The CDR3 nucleotides are TGCGCCAGCAGCCAAGACGGACAGGGCAGCCAGCCCCAGCATTTT.